This T cell receptor beta chain was captured in a study of shared T cell receptors in the human thymus. The table came from immunoSEQ multiplex PCR; TCRdb's copy has only in-frame clones and leaves some out. Of some 700,000 clones in the sample, roughly 90% were seen once. Germline V CDR1 and CDR2: LNHDA, SQIVND (reference sequence). With V trimmed by 1 base and J by 7 bases, 7 bases remained unmatched. The length of the CDR3 is 16 residues. The data also belong to a second study, concerning human thymus T cells. That source adds: Having surgery to correct congenital heart defects, healthy Finnish infants acted as the donors.

The source is a boy younger than two with a congenital heart defect. Sequenced sample: thymocytes. The rearrangement joins TRBV19 to TRBJ1-4; 9 bases fit TRBD1. In nucleotides, the CDR3 is TGTGCCAGTAGTATAGCGGACAGGGGCGTAAGTGAAAAACTGTTTTTT. Translated, it gives CASSIADRGVSEKLFF. The complete variable domain, with remaining parts taken from reference TRBV19 and TRBJ1-4, reads DGGITQSPKYLFRKEGQNVTLSCEQNLNHDAMYWYRQDPGQGLRLIYYSQIVNDFQKGDIAEGYSVSREKKESFPLTVTSAQKNPTAFYLCASSIADRGVSEKLFFGSGTQLSVL.